Here is one T cell receptor beta chain with its context. Its cognate antigen is unknown. The PCR was carried out with 60 Vbeta primers and 13 Jbeta primers. Method: immunoSEQ multiplex PCR; TCRdb's copy keeps in-frame clones and lacks some. The sample lists some 120,000 clones, 65% to 80% occurring once. The data belong to a study of cytomegalovirus exposure and HLA in healthy donors. General observations from the study: The listing of about 150 TCR beta chains classed them as cytomegalovirus-associated.

The CDR3 totals 14 residues. CDR1 KGHSH and CDR2 LQKENI come from the germline V gene. J lost 8 bases, V lost 3 bases, and 6 bases had no gene match. The sequenced sample consisted of PBMCs. The chain carries TRBV18 and TRBJ2-3, with 9 bases that match TRBD1. The receptor was isolated from a man aged 25-45 years in good health and CMV-seronegative. This CDR3 is CASSPGQGIITQYF. The CDR3 DNA follows: TGTGCCAGCTCACCTGGACAGGGGATCATTACGCAGTATTTT.